Listed below are T cell receptor beta chains from one sample, sequenced in a study of shared clonotypes between healthy human individuals. Generated by immunoSEQ multiplex PCR, the TCRdb table keeps only in-frame clones and is missing some. The sample contains over 2 million clones, less than 95% of which appear only once. Sequencing input: naive CD8+ T cells sorted from blood. Receptors originate from a young man in good health. Both conserved end residues are part of each CDR3. Each record gives: V gene, J gene, D gene, clone size, CDR3 DNA, CDR3 protein. D genes are given only for firm matches. Rows give clone size only sometimes, using once, few, many, or a class for an expanded clone.

V gene: TRBV7-2; J gene: TRBJ2-7; D gene: TRBD2; clone size: once; CDR3 DNA: TGTGCCAGCAGCTTCCCTTTAGCGGGAGGCCTCTACGAGCAGTACTTC; CDR3 protein: CASSFPLAGGLYEQYF
V gene: TRBV18; J gene: TRBJ2-7; D gene: -; clone size: -; CDR3 DNA: TGTGCCAGCTCACCACAAGACAGCTACGAGCAGTACTTC; CDR3 protein: CASSPQDSYEQYF
V gene: TRBV9; J gene: TRBJ2-7; D gene: TRBD1; clone size: once; CDR3 DNA: TGTGCCAGCAGCGGAGGACAGGCCGCCTACGAGCAGTACTTC; CDR3 protein: CASSGGQAAYEQYF
V gene: TRBV10-2; J gene: TRBJ1-2; D gene: -; clone size: -; CDR3 DNA: TGCGCCAGCAGTGAGCAGGGAGGGTATGGCTACACCTTC; CDR3 protein: CASSEQGGYGYTF
V gene: TRBV7-8; J gene: TRBJ2-5; D gene: -; clone size: -; CDR3 DNA: TGTGCCAGCAGCTTAGGGGTCGCGGCCCTCGGAGAGACCCAGTACTTC; CDR3 protein: CASSLGVAALGETQYF
V gene: TRBV5-6; J gene: TRBJ2-5; D gene: TRBD1; clone size: -; CDR3 DNA: TGTGCCAGCAGCCTCAACAGGGGACGCGAGACCCAGTACTTC; CDR3 protein: CASSLNRGRETQYF
V gene: TRBV19; J gene: TRBJ2-7; D gene: -; clone size: -; CDR3 DNA: TGTGCCAGTAGTAGCAGGCCTCTCTCATCCTACGAGCAGTACTTC; CDR3 protein: CASSSRPLSSYEQYF
V gene: TRBV4-1; J gene: TRBJ2-1; D gene: -; clone size: -; CDR3 DNA: TGCGCCAGCAGCCTCTTCAGCGATCCCTCCTACAATGAGCAGTTCTTC; CDR3 protein: CASSLFSDPSYNEQFF
V gene: TRBV5-6; J gene: TRBJ2-2; D gene: -; clone size: -; CDR3 DNA: TGTGCCAGCAGCTTTGGGGTGCTCACGAGGGACACCGGGGAGCTGTTTTTT; CDR3 protein: CASSFGVLTRDTGELFF
V gene: TRBV7-9; J gene: TRBJ2-1; D gene: TRBD2; clone size: -; CDR3 DNA: TGTGCCAGCAGCTCGGGACTAGCGGGAGGAAACAATGAGCAGTTCTTC; CDR3 protein: CASSSGLAGGNNEQFF
V gene: TRBV14; J gene: TRBJ2-1; D gene: -; clone size: once; CDR3 DNA: TGTGCCAGCAGCCTTTCGAACAATGAGCAGTTCTTC; CDR3 protein: CASSLSNNEQFF
V gene: TRBV10-2; J gene: TRBJ2-7; D gene: TRBD2; clone size: -; CDR3 DNA: TGCGCCACCGACGGAAGCGGGGGGACCTCTTACGAGCAGTACTTC; CDR3 protein: CATDGSGGTSYEQYF
V gene: TRBV6-1; J gene: TRBJ2-1; D gene: TRBD2; clone size: -; CDR3 DNA: TGTGCCAGCAGTGATGGCGGGAGAGTCTATGAGCAGTTCTTC; CDR3 protein: CASSDGGRVYEQFF
V gene: TRBV11-2; J gene: TRBJ2-3; D gene: -; clone size: -; CDR3 DNA: TGTGCCAGCAGCCTAGGCGGAGATACGCAGTATTTT; CDR3 protein: CASSLGGDTQYF
V gene: TRBV19; J gene: TRBJ1-1; D gene: TRBD1; clone size: -; CDR3 DNA: TGTGCCAGTAGCCCTGGGGCAGGGGGCCTTAACACTGAAGCTTTCTTT; CDR3 protein: CASSPGAGGLNTEAFF
V gene: TRBV2; J gene: TRBJ2-7; D gene: -; clone size: -; CDR3 DNA: TGTGCCAGCAGTGAGTTTTCGGGAAACGAGCAGTACTTC; CDR3 protein: CASSEFSGNEQYF
V gene: TRBV7-2; J gene: TRBJ1-2; D gene: -; clone size: -; CDR3 DNA: TGTGCCAGCAGCTTAAAGGGGGATTCTAACTATGGCTACACCTTC; CDR3 protein: CASSLKGDSNYGYTF
V gene: TRBV30; J gene: TRBJ2-1; D gene: TRBD2; clone size: -; CDR3 DNA: TGTGCCTGGACTAGCGGGAGTGGAGATGAGCAGTTCTTC; CDR3 protein: CAWTSGSGDEQFF
V gene: TRBV5-6; J gene: TRBJ1-6; D gene: TRBD1; clone size: -; CDR3 DNA: TGTGCCAGCAGTGGACAGGGCACTAACCCCCTCCACTTT; CDR3 protein: CASSGQGTNPLHF
V gene: TRBV12-5; J gene: TRBJ2-7; D gene: -; clone size: -; CDR3 DNA: TGTGCCGTAAAGCCTGAGACGAGGGCCGAGCAGTACTTC; CDR3 protein: CAVKPETRAEQYF
V gene: TRBV28; J gene: TRBJ1-2; D gene: TRBD1; clone size: -; CDR3 DNA: TGTGCCAGCAGTTACCCCCCGAGGGACAGGGGCAATGGCTACACCTTC; CDR3 protein: CASSYPPRDRGNGYTF
V gene: TRBV30; J gene: TRBJ2-7; D gene: TRBD2; clone size: -; CDR3 DNA: TGTGCCTGGAGTGTTGCGGGAGGGGACTACGAGCAGTACTTC; CDR3 protein: CAWSVAGGDYEQYF